This T cell receptor beta chain was sequenced during a study of blood T cell repertoires in COVID-19. Study-level information: Spain, Italy and the United States supplied samples that represented acute and convalescent COVID-19. T cells, B-cell-depleted T cells, or PBMCs provided the cDNA or gDNA that served as material.

The CDR3 contains 15 residues. V shed 6 bases and J 0 bases; nucleotides not matched to a gene: 5. The germline V gene encodes CDR1 LNHDA and CDR2 SQIVND (reference sequence). This clone has only a few counts. Under the authors' procedure: Amplification from reference gene primers served as the basis for estimated nucleated cell counts. Here immunoSEQ multiplex PCR was the method, and the copy in TCRdb shows in-frame clones only, minus some. V and J calls and clone size are given by that table; D and trimming were obtained from the DNA. The data hold 44,000 or so clones, with over 80% observed a single time.

The chain links TRBV19 to TRBJ1-5; 7 bases fit TRBD1. This receptor was identified in a man older than 75 in a cohort sampled during active COVID-19. The sample consisted of peripheral blood. The CDR3 coding sequence is TGTGCCAGTAGCCGACAGGGCAATAGCAATCAGCCCCAGCATTTT. Its protein is CASSRQGNSNQPQHF.